The source of this T cell receptor (beta chain) is a study of early stage breast cancer tumors. Study-wide background: Average read coverage per sample was about 10-fold. The study, taken as a whole, reports: Bulk DNA sequencing of unsorted cells missed chain pairing and markers. Commonly generated sequences made up most enriched TCRB sequences shared between patients.

This CDR3 contains 14 residues. V was pared by 4 bases and J by 2 bases, with 9 bases between. Germline CDR1 and CDR2: SGHKS and YYEKEE (reference sequence). A remark on this clone: Its target is not known.

Libraries were prepared by immunoSEQ multiplex PCR; TCRdb keeps only in-frame clonotypes and omits some of them. The sample records more than 60,000 clones, 65% to 80% being singletons. This sequence originates from a person aged 55 to 69 with breast cancer. The chain combines TRBV5-5 with TRBJ2-2; no reliable D call. The sequenced material came from blood. CDR3 protein: CASSPSLNTGELFF. The CDR3 bases are TGTGCCAGCAGCCCTAGTCTAAACACCGGGGAGCTGTTTTTT. Together with reference TRBV5-5 and TRBJ2-2, the CDR3 gives the full variable domain: DAGVTQSPTHLIKTRGQQVTLRCSPISGHKSVSWYQQVLGQGPQFIFQYYEKEERGRGNFPDRFSARQFPNYSSELNVNALLLGDSALYLCASSPSLNTGELFFGEGSRLTVL.